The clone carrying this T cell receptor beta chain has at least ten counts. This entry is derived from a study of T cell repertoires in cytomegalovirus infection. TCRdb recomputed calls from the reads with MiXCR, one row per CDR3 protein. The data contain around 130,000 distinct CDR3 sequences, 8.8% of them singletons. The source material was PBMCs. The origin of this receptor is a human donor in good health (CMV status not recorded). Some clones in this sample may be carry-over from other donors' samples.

CDR3 residues: CASSPTGQGDSGYTF. The CDR3 DNA reads as TGTGCCAGCTCACCGACTGGACAGGGCGATAGTGGCTACACCTTC. The chain joins TRBV18 to TRBJ1-2; 8 bases line up with TRBD1. This CDR3 is built from 15 residues. CDR1 and CDR2 from the germline V gene are KGHSH and LQKENI. V was pared by 3 bases and J by 7 bases, with 10 bases of the junction left unmatched.